A selection of T cell receptor beta chains follows, all from one sample in a study of OX40 agonist ivuxolimab in advanced cancers. Profiling relied on immunoSEQ multiplex PCR, and the TCRdb table lists in-frame clones only, not all of them. The table lists roughly 48,000 clones, more than 75% of them singletons, with roughly 9.9% in the top ten. The sample here was CD4+ or CD8+ T cells sorted from blood, taken in a trial of the OX40 agonist ivuxolimab. The receptor source for this set is an adult with an advanced solid tumor such as melanoma, head and neck, liver or kidney cancer. The CDR3 runs from the conserved cysteine through the conserved F or W.

TRBV7-3	TRBJ1-3	CASSLRLSGTPLENTIYF
TRBV5-1	TRBJ2-3	CASSLGQGSDTQYF
TRBV18	TRBJ2-3	CASSRITGTSGSSSTDTQYF
TRBV6-1	TRBJ2-5	CASSEARTPGETQYF
TRBV5-1	TRBJ2-7	CASSLQGEQYF
TRBV19	TRBJ2-1	CASRLGGFAYNEQFF
TRBV2	TRBJ1-3	CASSGGPGNTIYF
TRBV6-5	TRBJ1-4	CASRPGGSEKLFF
TRBV29-1	TRBJ1-2	CSAARGGGGGYTF
TRBV4-1	TRBJ2-1	CASSQAPSGSVYNEQFF
TRBV30	TRBJ1-1	CAFYNTEAFF
TRBV28	TRBJ1-6	CASSQVARNNSPLHF
TRBV7-6	TRBJ2-3	CASSLRPSGGSDTQYF
TRBV2	TRBJ1-4	CASSVRGWGEKLFF
TRBV5-8	TRBJ2-3	CASSQGGVTDTQYF
TRBV6-4	TRBJ2-2	CASSPGTANTGELFF
TRBV29-1	TRBJ2-7	CSVAGDAYEQYF
TRBV6-1	TRBJ1-1	CASSPPFTEAFF
TRBV5-1	TRBJ1-4	CASSPGGTDNEKLFF
TRBV11-2	TRBJ1-1	CASSFQGNTEAFF
TRBV29-1	TRBJ2-5	CSVVEGLAVSRAIRETQYF
TRBV5-1	TRBJ2-2	CASSVMTSGRDNTGELFF
TRBV19	TRBJ1-2	CASRWGSARNYGYTF
TRBV6-1	TRBJ1-2	CASSFGQGNYGYTF
TRBV6-5	TRBJ2-7	CASRTGTGREQYF
TRBV6-5	TRBJ2-5	CASSYGQPRGETQYF
TRBV7-2	TRBJ2-3	CASSFSGRADTQYF
TRBV29-1	TRBJ2-7	CSAMMGGLGGLLRGQYF
TRBV7-2	TRBJ2-1	CASSLAGEQFF
TRBV15	TRBJ2-4	CATSRDRVRGGNIQYF
TRBV9	TRBJ2-4	CASSPSGSDRDIQYF
TRBV5-1	TRBJ2-1	CASSQRPGLEVNEQFF
TRBV10-1	NA	CASRPLAGGDEQYF
TRBV18	TRBJ2-7	CASSTGYEQYF
TRBV29-1	TRBJ1-1	CSVHQGKNTEAFF
TRBV7-9	TRBJ2-5	CASSPRQEILVETQYF
TRBV19	TRBJ2-1	CASSPGRGGRDEQFF
TRBV6-5	TRBJ1-2	CASSYDSSNYGYTF
TRBV5-1	TRBJ1-4	CASSLEGTGGGKLFF
TRBV2	TRBJ2-7	CASSKYRTGLGEQYF
TRBV7-3	TRBJ2-1	CASSLSLAGGGNEQFF
TRBV9	TRBJ2-2	CASSVEVATTGELFF